Shown below are 11 T cell receptor beta chains from a single sample sequenced in a study of molecular identifiers for immune sequencing clone quantification. TCRdb reprocessed the PCR reads via MiXCR and lists one record per CDR3 protein. Seen here are 400,000 to 600,000 distinct CDR3 sequences, roughly a fifth observed once, and the top ten hold approximately 0.84%. Material: naive CD8+ T cells from blood, with Jurkat cell RNA spiked in. Regarding subset: FACS-sorted CD8+CD4-CCR7+CD45RA+ naive T cells. These receptors came from a human donor in good health. Some libraries in this study had Jurkat cell RNA spiked in.

The chain is built from TRBV12-3 or TRBV12-4 and TRBJ2-7, with TRBD1 as a possible D gene (6 bases). This CDR3 has 13 residues. V was cut by 4 bases and J by 5 bases, with 12 bases left in between. CDR3 region: CASSWYRADEQYF. The DNA for the CDR3 is TGTGCCAGCAGTTGGTACAGGGCCGACGAGCAGTACTTC.

V and J are TRBV5-5 and TRBJ1-2, with 8 bases lining up with TRBD1. The ends lost 3 bases at V and 4 bases at J; junction bases unmatched: 8. The CDR3 loop spans 15 amino acids. Germline CDR1 SGHKS, CDR2 YYEKEE (reference sequence). Written as DNA, the CDR3 is TGTGCCAGCAGCTATAATGGACAGGGAGCCTATGGCTACACCTTC. Encoded protein: CASSYNGQGAYGYTF.

Many counts were recorded for this clonotype. The V gene is TRBV5-1, the J gene TRBJ2-3, with D maybe TRBD2 (6 bases). The germline CDR1 and CDR2 sequences are SGHRS and YFSETQ. The CDR3 sequence is 15 residues long. V was pared by 4 bases and J by 2 bases, with 14 bases between. The CDR3 here is CASSPEGTFTDTQYF. CDR3 in DNA: TGCGCCAGCAGCCCGGAGGGTACCTTCACAGATACGCAGTATTTT.

In this sample, this clonotype turned up many times. V is TRBV7-8 and J is TRBJ1-1, with D uncertain. Germline V gene data show CDR1 as SGHVS and CDR2 as FQNEAQ. V gave up 1 base and J gave up 6 bases, with 15 bases separating them. This CDR3 is 15 amino acids long. The CDR3 spells CASSLGIGSYPEAFF. CDR3 DNA sequence: TGTGCCAGCAGCTTAGGGATTGGGAGCTACCCTGAAGCTTTCTTT.

This clonotype was counted a few times. The V call is TRBV9, the J call TRBJ1-1; D remains unclear. From germline, CDR1 is SGDLS and CDR2 YYNGEE. The V and J ends lost 0 bases and 1 base respectively, with 4 bases between them. The CDR3 has 13 amino acids. CDR3 DNA sequence: TGTGCCAGCAGCGTAGACGGGAACACTGAAGCTTTCTTT. Amino acids: CASSVDGNTEAFF.

As for this clonotype: Likely a read error: the CDR3 ends without its conserved phenylalanine or tryptophan. CDR3 bases: TGTGCCAGCAGTTTCGGACAGCCACAAGAGACCCAGTACTCC. This translates into CASSFGQPQETQYS. The rearrangement links TRBV12-3 or TRBV12-4 to TRBJ2-5, with a possible D match to TRBD1 (6 bases). Trimming stripped 3 bases from V and 2 bases from J, with 10 bases between. CDR3 size: 14 residues.

This clonotype was observed a few times. This sequence joins TRBV7-8 and TRBJ1-5; D may be TRBD1 (6 bases). Trimming took 5 bases from V and 3 from J, leaving 14 bases between them. Germline V gives CDR1 SGHVS, CDR2 FQNEAQ. The CDR3 contains 15 residues. CDR3 in amino acids: CASSKDRLDNQPQHF. In nucleotides, the CDR3 is TGTGCCAGCAGCAAAGACAGGCTTGACAATCAGCCCCAGCATTTT.

Worth noting for this clonotype: Since a much larger clone is just one base distant, this may be a read error. The rearrangement uses TRBV5-3 and TRBJ2-7; 7 bases match TRBD2. Being an ORF, TRBV5-3 has a function that is uncertain. CDR3 length: 14 residues. This chain's CDR3 is CDSSLRGRDYEQYF. CDR3 coding DNA: TGTGACAGCAGCTTGCGCGGGAGAGACTACGAGCAGTACTTC.

At least ten counts were recorded for this clonotype. J is TRBJ2-6 and V is TRBV27; no definite D call. CDR3 length equals 14 residues. Trimming removed 6 bases at V and 12 bases at J, with 18 bases between. The germline V gene encodes CDR1 MNHEY and CDR2 SMNVEV (reference sequence). For the CDR3, the DNA is TGTGCCAGCAGATCTACCGGCTCCCCGGGCGTCCTGACTTTC. The encoded protein is CASRSTGSPGVLTF.

This chain uses TRBV30 with TRBJ1-6; TRBD1 matches at 9 bases. There are 14 residues in the CDR3. The V and J ends lost 3 bases and 11 bases, in that order; junction bases with no gene match: 8. The germline V gene encodes CDR1 GTSNPN and CDR2 SVGIG (reference sequence). DNA for the CDR3: TGTGCCTGGAGCGAGGGACAGGGCTTTACACCCCTCCACTTT. The encoded protein is CAWSEGQGFTPLHF.

V gene TRBV7-6 combines with J gene TRBJ2-7; D may be TRBD2 (5 bases). The CDR3 runs to 14 residues. Trimming shortened V by 5 bases and J by 6 bases, and 17 bases separated the two germline ends. Germline-derived CDR1 and CDR2 are SGHVS and FNYEAQ. The CDR3 DNA follows: TGTGCCAGCAGCCCGGAGGTGGGTTGGGGCGAGCAGTACTTC. Translated, it gives CASSPEVGWGEQYF.